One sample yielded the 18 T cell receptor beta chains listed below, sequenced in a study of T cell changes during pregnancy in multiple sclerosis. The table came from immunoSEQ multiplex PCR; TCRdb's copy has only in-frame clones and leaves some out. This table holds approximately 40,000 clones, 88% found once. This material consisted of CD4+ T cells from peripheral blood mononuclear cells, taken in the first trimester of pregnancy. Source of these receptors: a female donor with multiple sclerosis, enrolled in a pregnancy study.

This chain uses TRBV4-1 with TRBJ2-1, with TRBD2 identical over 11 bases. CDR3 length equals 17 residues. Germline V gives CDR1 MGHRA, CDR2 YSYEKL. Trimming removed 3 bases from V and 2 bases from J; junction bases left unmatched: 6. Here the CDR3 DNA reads TGCGCCAGCAGCCAGGGTAGCGGGGGGGCGGCCTACAATGAGCAGTTCTTC. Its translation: CASSQGSGGAAYNEQFF.

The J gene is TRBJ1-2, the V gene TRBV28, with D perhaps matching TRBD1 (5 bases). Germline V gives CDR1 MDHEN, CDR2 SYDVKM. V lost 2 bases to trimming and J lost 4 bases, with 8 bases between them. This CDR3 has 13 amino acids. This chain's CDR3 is CASSLRQSYGYTF. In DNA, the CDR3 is TGTGCCAGCAGTTTAAGACAGTCCTATGGCTACACCTTC.

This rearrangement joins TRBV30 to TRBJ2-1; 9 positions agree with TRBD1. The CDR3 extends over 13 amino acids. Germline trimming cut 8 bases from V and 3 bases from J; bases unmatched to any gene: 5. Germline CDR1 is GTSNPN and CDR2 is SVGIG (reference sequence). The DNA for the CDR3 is TGTGCCAGCGCGGACAGGGGCTACAATGAGCAGTTCTTC. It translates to CASADRGYNEQFF.

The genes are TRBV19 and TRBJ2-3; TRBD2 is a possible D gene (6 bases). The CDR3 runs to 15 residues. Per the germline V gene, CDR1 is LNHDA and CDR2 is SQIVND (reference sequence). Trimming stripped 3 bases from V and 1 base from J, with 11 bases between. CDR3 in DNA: TGTGCCAGTAGTATTGGGGGGTCGGGCACAGATACGCAGTATTTT. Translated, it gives CASSIGGSGTDTQYF. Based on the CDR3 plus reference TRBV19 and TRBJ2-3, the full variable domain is DGGITQSPKYLFRKEGQNVTLSCEQNLNHDAMYWYRQDPGQGLRLIYYSQIVNDFQKGDIAEGYSVSREKKESFPLTVTSAQKNPTAFYLCASSIGGSGTDTQYFGPGTRLTVL.

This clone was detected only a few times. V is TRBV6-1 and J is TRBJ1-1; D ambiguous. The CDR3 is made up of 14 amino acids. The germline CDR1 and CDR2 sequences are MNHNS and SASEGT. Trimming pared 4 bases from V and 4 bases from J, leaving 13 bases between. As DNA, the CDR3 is TGTGCCAGCAGTGTGTCGTTGCGGGGCACTGAAGCTTTCTTT. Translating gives CASSVSLRGTEAFF.

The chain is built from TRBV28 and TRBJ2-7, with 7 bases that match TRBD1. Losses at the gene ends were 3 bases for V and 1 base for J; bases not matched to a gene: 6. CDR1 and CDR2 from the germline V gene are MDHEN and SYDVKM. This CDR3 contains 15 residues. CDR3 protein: CASSFLRGLSYEQYF. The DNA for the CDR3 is TGTGCCAGCAGTTTCTTAAGGGGGCTTTCCTACGAGCAGTACTTC.

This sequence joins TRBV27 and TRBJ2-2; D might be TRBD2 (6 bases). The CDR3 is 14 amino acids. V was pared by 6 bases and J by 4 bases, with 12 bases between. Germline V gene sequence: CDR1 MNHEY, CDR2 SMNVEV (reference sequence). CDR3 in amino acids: CASSPPEGTGELFF. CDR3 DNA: TGTGCCAGCAGCCCACCGGAGGGCACCGGGGAGCTGTTTTTT.

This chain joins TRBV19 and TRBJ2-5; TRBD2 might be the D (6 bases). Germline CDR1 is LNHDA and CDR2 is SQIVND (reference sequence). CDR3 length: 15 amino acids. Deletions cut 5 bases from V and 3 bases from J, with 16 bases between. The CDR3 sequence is CASSPRRGTEETQYF. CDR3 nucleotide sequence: TGTGCCAGTAGTCCCAGACGGGGGACTGAAGAGACCCAGTACTTC.

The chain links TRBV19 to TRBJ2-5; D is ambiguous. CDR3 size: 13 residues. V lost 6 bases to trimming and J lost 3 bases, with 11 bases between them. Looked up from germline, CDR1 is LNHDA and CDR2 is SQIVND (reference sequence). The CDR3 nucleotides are TGTGCCAGTAGCCCGACTGTCGAAGAGACCCAGTACTTC. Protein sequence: CASSPTVEETQYF.

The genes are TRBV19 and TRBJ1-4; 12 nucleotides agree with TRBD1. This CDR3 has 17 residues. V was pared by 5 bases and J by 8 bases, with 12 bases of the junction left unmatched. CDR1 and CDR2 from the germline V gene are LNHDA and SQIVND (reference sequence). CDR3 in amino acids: CASSRRDRGRAKEKLFF. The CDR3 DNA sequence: TGTGCCAGTAGTCGACGGGACAGGGGGCGCGCCAAGGAAAAACTGTTTTTT.

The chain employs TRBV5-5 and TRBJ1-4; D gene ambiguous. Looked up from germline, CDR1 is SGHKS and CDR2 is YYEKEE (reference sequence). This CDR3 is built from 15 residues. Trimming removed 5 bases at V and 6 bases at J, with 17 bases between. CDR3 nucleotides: TGTGCCAGCAGGGAGGGTCGGCCTCGTGATGAAAAACTGTTTTTT. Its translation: CASREGRPRDEKLFF.

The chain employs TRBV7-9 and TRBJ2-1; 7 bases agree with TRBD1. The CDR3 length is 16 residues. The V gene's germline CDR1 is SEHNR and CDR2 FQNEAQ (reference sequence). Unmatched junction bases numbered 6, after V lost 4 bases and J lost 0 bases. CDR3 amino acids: CASSSGQASSYNEQFF. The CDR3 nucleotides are TGTGCCAGCAGCTCCGGACAGGCGAGCTCCTACAATGAGCAGTTCTTC.

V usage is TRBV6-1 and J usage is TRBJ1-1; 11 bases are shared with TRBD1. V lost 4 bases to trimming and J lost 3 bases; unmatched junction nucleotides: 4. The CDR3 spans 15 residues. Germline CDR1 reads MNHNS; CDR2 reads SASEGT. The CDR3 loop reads CASSARTGGHTEAFF. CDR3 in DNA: TGTGCCAGCAGTGCCCGGACAGGGGGCCACACTGAAGCTTTCTTT.

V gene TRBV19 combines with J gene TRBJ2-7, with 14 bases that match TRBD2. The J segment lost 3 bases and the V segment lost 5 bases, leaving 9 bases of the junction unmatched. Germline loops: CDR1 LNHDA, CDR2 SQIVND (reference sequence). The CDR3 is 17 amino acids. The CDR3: CASSLSGTSGSLYEQYF. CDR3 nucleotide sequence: TGTGCCAGTAGTTTATCCGGGACTAGCGGGAGTCTCTACGAGCAGTACTTC.

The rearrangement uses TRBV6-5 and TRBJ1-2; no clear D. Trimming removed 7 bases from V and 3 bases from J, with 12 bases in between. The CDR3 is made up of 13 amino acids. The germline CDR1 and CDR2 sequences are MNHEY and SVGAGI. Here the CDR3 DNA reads TGTGCCAGCACCCGACATCTCCACTATGGCTACACCTTC. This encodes CASTRHLHYGYTF.

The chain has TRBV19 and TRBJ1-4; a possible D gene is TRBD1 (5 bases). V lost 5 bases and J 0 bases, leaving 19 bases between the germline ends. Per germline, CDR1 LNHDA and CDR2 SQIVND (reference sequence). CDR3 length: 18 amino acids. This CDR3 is CASSPTTVLIATNEKLFF. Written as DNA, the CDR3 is TGTGCCAGTAGTCCGACGACAGTCCTGATTGCAACTAATGAAAAACTGTTTTTT.

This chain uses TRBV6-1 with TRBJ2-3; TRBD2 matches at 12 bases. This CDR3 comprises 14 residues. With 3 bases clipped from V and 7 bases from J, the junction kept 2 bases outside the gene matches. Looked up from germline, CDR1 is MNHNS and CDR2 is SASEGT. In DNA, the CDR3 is TGTGCCAGCAGTGAGACTAGCGGGGGAAATACGCAGTATTTT. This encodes CASSETSGGNTQYF.

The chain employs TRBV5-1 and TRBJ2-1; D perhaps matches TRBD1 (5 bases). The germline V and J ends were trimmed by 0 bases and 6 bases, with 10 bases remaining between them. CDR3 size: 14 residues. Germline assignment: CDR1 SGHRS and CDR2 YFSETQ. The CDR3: CASSLAAGLNEQFF. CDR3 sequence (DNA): TGCGCCAGCAGCTTGGCCGCAGGGCTCAATGAGCAGTTCTTC. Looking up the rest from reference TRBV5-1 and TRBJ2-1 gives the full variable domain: KAGVTQTPRYLIKTRGQQVTLSCSPISGHRSVSWYQQTPGQGLQFLFEYFSETQRNKGNFPGRFSGRQFSNSRSEMNVSTLELGDSALYLCASSLAAGLNEQFFGPGTRLTVL.